This TCR beta chain was sequenced for a study of cytomegalovirus exposure and HLA in healthy donors (TCRdb year 2017). Some background on the complete study: An earlier analysis of roughly 610 of the donors reported approximately 280 Gb of sequence data and 117 million unique TCR beta sequences obtained from around 180 million T cells. Rather than drawing on any new phenotypic data, the later analysis identified candidate immune exposures from TCR beta sequences and the way those sequences occurred across donors. Along with the approximately 700-subject first cohort, a separate validation cohort of about 110 different subjects was used. Approximately 310 gigabases of sequencing data and approximately 84 million unique TCR sequences were included in an early release covering around 650 HLA-typed donors. The T cell repertoires of around 670 subjects were profiled by immunosequencing and related to cytomegalovirus serostatus. Of the roughly 420 genotyped donors, 81% were placed in the genetic ancestry cluster associated with self-reported Caucasian donors. Donor age, sex, ethnicity and CMV serostatus were compiled together with the repertoire data. Genome-wide SNP genotypes for about 55% of the roughly 670 donors were used in a later genetic analysis, which treated that subset as a discovery cohort. Across approximately 400 genotyped donors of the cohort, an average of approximately 220,000 unique TCR beta nucleotide sequences per donor were sequenced, and approximately 17% of those sequences were non-productive. A handful of DR-DQ haplotypes were handled as single units for association and clustering because linkage in the cohort was strong. All discovery cohort repertoires had been generated using a single sequencing platform. High-throughput TCR immunosequencing, statistical association of individual TCRs with disease status, and machine learning were combined to predict cytomegalovirus infection status. An earlier analysis of around 580 of the donors used high-throughput TCR beta sequencing to judge whether each TCR beta V gene segment behaved as functional or pseudogenic. To study patterns of TCR occurrence, a later analysis re-analyzed previously published TCR beta repertoires from around 670 donors and added high-resolution HLA genotyping. Class I and class II HLA loci were covered by the typing at four-digit resolution. The study aimed to test whether cataloging public T cell receptors could reveal signatures of past pathogen exposure. The number of typed donors differed by locus: about 620-640 for A, B, C, DRB1 and DQB1; 522 for DQA1; fewer than 610 for DPA1; and roughly 490 for DPB1. Study-level results and caveats: According to a later genetic analysis, donors in an Asian-associated ancestry cluster had fewer N-insertions in productive TCRs than the approximately 650-donor mean. The 87-base-pair reads could not distinguish some IMGT-functional V segments, including TRBV6-2 and TRBV6-3, so those segments were excluded. The study listed 164 TCR beta chains as associated with cytomegalovirus. The sequencing pipeline was judged likely to have produced a cluster of highly shared sequence variants as a technical artifact. The only immune exposure information available for the cohort was CMV serostatus. Correlated functional status among segregating V segments might reflect linkage disequilibrium, but an unknown experimental factor could not be ruled out. The classifier was reported to diagnose cytomegalovirus status with high specificity and sensitivity in both the original cohort and the validation cohort. Across donors, most TCR sequences were observed very rarely, whereas some public TCRs were present in many individuals. In a later analysis, the rate of TCR association differed among HLA loci, with DRB1 alleles having the most associated TCRs and HLA-C alleles having the fewest. Because some donors lacked HLA typing at each locus, the association tests relied only on the typed subset. In an earlier analysis of about 600 of the donors, most TCR beta V segments appeared in productive rearrangements about 90% or about 30% of the time, broadly matching IMGT annotations. A later analysis found that most CMV-associated TCR beta chains appeared HLA-restricted, with HLA associations seemingly driven largely by CMV exposure. When HLA alleles, especially DR and DQ, strongly co-occurred, attributing TCR associations to individual alleles was difficult. A further reported finding was that TCR beta sequences accurately predicted the HLA-A and HLA-B alleles for most subjects in the first cohort. In a later analysis, 16,951 TCR beta sequences were associated with specific HLA alleles at a false discovery rate of 0.05. In a later genetic analysis, a missense DCLRE1C variant was associated with V-gene and J-gene trimming of TCR beta chains, and the association was replicated in an independent cohort. Roughly uniform sequencing depth across donors was assumed in presence/absence analyses, although this assumption may not hold. Because counts were too low, about 18 rarely observed V segments, including chromosome 9 orphons, were excluded from the earlier analysis of 587 of the donors. A few of the identified cytomegalovirus-associated TCR beta chains were confirmed in vitro to be specific for cytomegalovirus antigens. Several of the top co-occurrence clusters appeared to be linked to parvovirus B19, influenza, CMV and Epstein-Barr virus, according to a later analysis. The authors suggested that the approach could potentially be generalized to other disease states and immunological phenotypes. A later analysis found that HLA-associated TCR beta chains were more clonally expanded and had lower generation probabilities than equally common non-associated chains. This cohort had only TCR beta chains sequenced, and the lack of alpha or paired-chain data limited which features could be detected.

From its cysteine to its phenylalanine, the CDR3 spans 15 amino acids. The kept DNA is CDR3 alone, 45 bases in frame from the first base. Sequences SGHTA (CDR1) and FQGNSA (CDR2) are obtained from the germline V gene. Trimming removed 2 bases from V and 5 bases from J; the gene matches leave 7 bases unexplained. As concerns this clone: The specificity of this receptor is unknown. No base qualities exist here, and no much larger clone lies one base off it.

The cohort consisted of 650 to 850 healthy bone marrow donors. At the time of sampling, all cohort members were nominally healthy, though unrecorded immune exposures were likely present. The donor was CMV seropositive and was included in the group of 250 to 350 seropositive cohort members. A peripheral blood sample was collected from each donor, and TCR beta sequencing was performed on peripheral blood mononuclear cells. The Qiagen DNeasy Blood Extraction Kit was used to extract genomic DNA from the blood cell samples. Library prep was done by the immunoSEQ multiplex PCR assay. A mixture of 60 forward primers for TCR Vbeta segments and 13 reverse primers for TCR Jbeta segments was used in the multiplex PCR. The CDR3 region of rearranged TCR beta genes was amplified from genomic DNA with a multiplex PCR assay. The amplified TCR beta libraries were sequenced on the Illumina HiSeq System as 87-base-pair reads. The study's own analysis went as follows. Across the 670 or so repertoires, a later analysis counted 60 million to 90 million unique TCR beta chains, approximately 12 million of which were shared by at least two donors. Raw reads were error-corrected and collapsed into unique sequences with a nearest-neighbor algorithm that merged closely related sequences to remove PCR and sequencing errors. V, D and J gene segments were assigned by aligning CDR3 sequences to IMGT reference sequences. For a sequence to be retained, a match of at least six nucleotides to both a V gene segment and a J gene segment was required. Rearrangements were classified as productive when the CDR3 lacked stop codons and remained in frame with V and J, and all other rearrangements were classified as non-productive. CDR3 was defined by IMGT convention, running from the second conserved V-encoded cysteine to the conserved J-encoded phenylalanine. The earlier analysis of approximately 590 of the donors excluded any sequence lacking an unambiguous match to a single V gene segment. An earlier analysis of a few hundred of the donors classified V segments as functional when productive rearrangements were above 56.7% and as segregating when the standard deviation between donors was above 5%. A statistical classification framework was developed to diagnose cytomegalovirus status using the catalog of TCR beta chain sequences. V and J gene assignment, in a later analysis, came from comparing TCR nucleotide sequences with IMGT/GENE-DB human TR gene sequences. A later analysis assigned CDR3 sequences and most-parsimonious VDJ recombination scenarios with the TCRdist pipeline. In a later analysis, each TCR beta chain was defined by its CDR3 amino acid sequence together with its V-gene family, and reads without a unique V-gene family were excluded. To address suspected cross-contamination and a sequencing artifact, a later analysis removed roughly 640 highly shared, low-generation-probability nucleotide sequences. For each public chain, a later analysis derived a clonal expansion index from normalized ranks of inferred template counts within each repertoire. In a later analysis, generation probabilities were computed with a VDJ recombination model fitted to out-of-frame rearrangements, and the resulting probabilities were checked against IGoR. Hypergeometric tests were used in a later analysis to score TCR-TCR, TCR-HLA and TCR-CMV co-occurrence, with a repertoire-size bias correction applied to the TCR pairs. A later analysis estimated false discovery rates by permuting HLA or CMV assignments 20 times. In a later analysis, co-occurring TCRs were grouped using DBSCAN, and TCRdist sequence similarity was added for clustering within HLA-allele-positive subsets. Co-occurrence clustering excluded repertoires with fewer than 30,000 or more than 120,000 public chains, plus five with anomalous nucleotide sharing. What TCRdb holds here is the immuneACCESS table cut down to in-frame rearrangements. Part of the clones is not present; checked against another copy, under half of the missing clones reflect an unresolved V gene, and the others are unexplained. From that table come the V and J calls and clone size; the DNA was used to work out D and trimming. The sample table holds roughly 120,000 clones, of which roughly 60% were seen once. 10% of the sample is held by the ten biggest clonotypes.

The sequence came from a middle-aged man in good health and CMV-seropositive. The specimen was PBMCs. Rearrangement joined TRBV7-2 to TRBJ1-1, with TRBD1 matching 8 junction bases. The nucleotide sequence reads as follows: TGTGCCAGCAGCTTATATACAGGGGGAGGGACTGAAGCTTTCTTT. This is translated as CASSLYTGGGTEAFF.